This T cell receptor (beta chain) originates from a study of T cell responses to AZD1222 COVID-19 vaccine. General study findings and limits: The study found Spike-specific TCR breadth and depth rose after two AZD1222 doses. Donors in the cohort were predominantly white British and more often female, and clonal diversity was possibly underestimated.

Remarks on this clone: The antigen is not known.

Using immunoSEQ multiplex PCR, the repertoire was profiled, and TCRdb retains in-frame clones only, with some absent. The repertoire has 110,000 to 150,000 clones, 92% of them found once; the top ten carry roughly 3%. The CDR3 runs to 14 residues. Germline values: CDR1 SGHTA, CDR2 FQGTGA. Trimming removed 4 bases from V and 6 bases from J; junction bases left unmatched: 7. The chain links TRBV7-3 to TRBJ1-1; 8 nucleotides line up with TRBD1. This TCR derives from an adult who received the AZD1222 COVID-19 vaccine. This specimen was peripheral blood, taken 28 days after the second AZD1222 dose. Here the CDR3 DNA reads TGTGCCAGCAGCTCACAGGGGGGCGACGCTGAAGCTTTCTTT. Encoded protein: CASSSQGGDAEAFF.